This T cell receptor beta chain was captured in a study of control samples from healthy donors and cancer patients. This CDR3 region has 17 residues. Trimming cost V 3 bases and J 4 bases; bases outside gene matches: 6. From germline, CDR1 is SEHNR and CDR2 FQNEAQ (reference sequence). The table came from immunoSEQ multiplex PCR; TCRdb's copy has only in-frame clones and leaves some out. The sample lists roughly 86,000 clones, 91% occurring once. The TCR originated in a young man in good health. This rearrangement joins TRBV7-9 to TRBJ2-6; 10 nucleotides align to TRBD1. Sequenced sample: blood. The CDR3 DNA follows: TGTGCCAGCAGCTTCGGGACAGGGGCCGACGGGGCCAACGTCCTGACTTTC. This gives the protein CASSFGTGADGANVLTF.